One sample yielded the 23 T cell receptor beta chains listed below, sequenced in a study of blood T cell repertoires in COVID-19. Profiled with immunoSEQ multiplex PCR; TCRdb holds only in-frame clones, not every one. This sample has roughly 180,000 clones, with around 79% found just once. Source material: peripheral blood. These receptors were collected from a woman aged 60 to 75 with COVID-19, enrolled during active disease.

This chain connects TRBV6-6 to TRBJ1-1, with D unclear. Germline assignment: CDR1 MNHNY and CDR2 SVGAGI (reference sequence). The V and J ends lost 10 bases and 1 base respectively, with 4 bases between them. This CDR3 is built from 10 residues. The CDR3 bases are TGTGCCACCAAGAACACTGAAGCTTTCTTT. It specifies CATKNTEAFF.

This clone occurred once. The rearrangement uses TRBV28 and TRBJ2-1; TRBD2 aligns across 12 bases. This CDR3 is 14 amino acids long. The junction had 8 bases not matched to a gene; V was cut back by 10 bases and J by 7 bases. Per germline, CDR1 MDHEN and CDR2 SYDVKM. CDR3 residues: CATMTSGRRNEQFF. In nucleotides, the CDR3 is TGTGCCACCATGACTAGCGGGAGAAGGAATGAGCAGTTCTTC.

In its sample, this clone was seen many times. The chain couples TRBV5-4 to TRBJ2-1, with 8 bases aligning to TRBD2. Trimming took 3 bases from V and 4 from J; bases not matched to a gene: 15. This CDR3 contains 18 residues. Germline V gives CDR1 SGHNT, CDR2 YYREEE (reference sequence). The CDR3 bases are TGTGCCAGCAGCTCGGGTGCAACTAGCGGATCTAAATACAATGAGCAGTTCTTC. It codes for CASSSGATSGSKYNEQFF.

This clone appeared a single time. V gene TRBV18 combines with J gene TRBJ2-7; D is possibly TRBD1 (5 bases). CDR1 is KGHSH, CDR2 LQKENI, per germline. The length of the CDR3 is 14 residues. V lost 2 bases, J lost 6 bases, and 14 bases lay in between. CDR3 DNA: TGTGCCAGCTCACCAGGCTTCAGGGCCCTCGAGCAGTACTTC. Translated: CASSPGFRALEQYF.

This chain joins TRBV3-1 (or the pseudogene TRBV3-2) and TRBJ2-7; a possible D gene is TRBD1 (6 bases). Germline V gene sequence: CDR1 LGHDT, CDR2 YNNKEL (reference sequence). Trimming took off 4 bases at V and 5 bases at J, with 15 bases between the two ends. The CDR3 has 14 amino acids. CDR3 in amino acids: CASSPVQGKNEQYF. The CDR3 DNA reads as TGTGCCAGCAGCCCGGTACAGGGTAAGAACGAGCAGTACTTC.

J is TRBJ2-5 and V is TRBV6-2 or TRBV6-3; no reliable D call. Germline loops: CDR1 MNHEY, CDR2 SVGEGT. Trimming pared 6 bases from V and 12 bases from J, leaving 17 bases between. This CDR3 is built from 12 residues. In DNA, the CDR3 is TGTGCCAGCAGCCACGTCAAGTTTTCGGAGTACTTC. Encoded protein: CASSHVKFSEYF.

A note on this clone: Additional DNA sequences in this sample encode the identical CDR3. J is TRBJ1-1 and V is TRBV5-4; D perhaps matches TRBD1 (5 bases). Trimming pared 2 bases from V and 4 bases from J, leaving 12 bases between. Germline CDR1 and CDR2: SGHNT and YYREEE (reference sequence). The CDR3 is 14 residues long. CDR3 protein: CASSLDPGGTEAFF. CDR3 nucleotide sequence: TGTGCCAGCAGCTTAGACCCGGGGGGCACTGAAGCTTTCTTT.

V and J are TRBV7-2 and TRBJ2-2; D is possibly TRBD2 (7 bases). The germline V gene has CDR1 SGHTA and CDR2 FQGNSA. V lost 0 bases and J lost 7, with 12 bases in between. This CDR3 has 15 residues. The CDR3 sequence: CASSLAGGPHGELFF. The CDR3 DNA follows: TGTGCCAGCAGCTTAGCGGGGGGGCCGCACGGGGAGCTGTTTTTT.

The chain links TRBV29-1 to TRBJ2-4, with TRBD2 as a possible D gene (5 bases). V lost 5 bases and J lost 2, with 16 bases in between. Germline assignment: CDR1 SQVTM and CDR2 ANQGSEA. CDR3 size: 15 residues. The CDR3 nucleotides are TGCAGCGTTCTACGGGGTGCAGCGTCCAAAAACATTCAGTACTTC. Protein sequence: CSVLRGAASKNIQYF.

The genes are TRBV5-4 and TRBJ2-2; 13 bases fit TRBD2. This CDR3 has 16 amino acids. The V gene's germline CDR1 is SGHNT and CDR2 YYREEE (reference sequence). J gave up 7 bases and V 0 bases, and 3 bases lay outside the gene matches. CDR3: CASSLEGLAGHGELFF. CDR3 nucleotides: TGTGCCAGCAGCTTGGAGGGACTAGCGGGGCACGGGGAGCTGTTTTTT.

V is TRBV27 and J is TRBJ2-4; 10 bases align to TRBD1. Germline V gene lookup returns CDR1 MNHEY and CDR2 SMNVEV (reference sequence). The CDR3 loop spans 16 amino acids. V gave up 4 bases and J gave up 1 base; unmatched junction bases: 4. In DNA form, the CDR3 reads TGTGCCAGCAGTTCTGCGGGACAGGGGGCCAAAAACATTCAGTACTTC. It yields the protein CASSSAGQGAKNIQYF.

This clone was recorded only once. The chain joins TRBV7-9 to TRBJ2-3; TRBD2 matches at 7 bases. Germline CDR1 reads SEHNR; CDR2 reads FQNEAQ (reference sequence). The CDR3 spans 16 residues. V shed 3 bases and J 1 base; nucleotides not matched to a gene: 7. The CDR3 sequence: CASSLALRGGTDTQYF. In DNA form, the CDR3 reads TGTGCCAGCAGCTTGGCGCTCCGGGGGGGCACAGATACGCAGTATTTT.

CDR3 loop: CASSLASGEAKNIQYF. The CDR3 region has the DNA TGTGCCAGCAGTTTGGCGTCAGGGGAAGCCAAAAACATTCAGTACTTC. The chain has TRBV28 and TRBJ2-4, with D possibly matching TRBD1 (6 bases). Germline CDR1 reads MDHEN; CDR2 reads SYDVKM. The CDR3 contains 16 residues. Trimming took 3 bases from V and 0 from J, leaving 12 bases between them.

The chain has TRBV6-1 and TRBJ1-3, with D unclear. The V and J ends lost 2 bases and 2 bases respectively, with 13 bases between them. From germline, CDR1 is MNHNS and CDR2 SASEGT. The CDR3 is made up of 16 amino acids. CDR3 sequence reads: CASSEFSRSPGNTIYF. The CDR3 bases are TGTGCCAGCAGTGAATTTAGCCGCTCCCCTGGAAACACCATATATTTT.

The V and J genes are TRBV2 and TRBJ1-2, with D possibly matching TRBD1 (5 bases). Per germline, CDR1 SNHLY and CDR2 FYNNEI. This CDR3 has 16 residues. Trimming pared 0 bases from V and 0 bases from J, leaving 11 bases between. The CDR3: CASSEARQPTNYGYTF. The CDR3 DNA reads TGTGCCAGCAGTGAAGCGCGACAGCCGACTAACTATGGCTACACCTTC.

The chain couples TRBV25-1 to TRBJ1-4; 7 nucleotides line up with TRBD1. The V gene end was trimmed by 1 base and the J gene end by 4 bases; junction bases not matched to a gene: 3. The CDR3 runs to 15 residues. Germline V CDR1 and CDR2: MGHDK, SYGVNS. The CDR3 protein is CASSESGQINEKLFF. The CDR3 DNA reads as TGTGCCAGCAGTGAATCGGGACAGATTAATGAAAAACTGTTTTTT.

This clone appeared a few times. The V and J genes are TRBV7-3 and TRBJ2-1, with TRBD2 matching over 8 bases. CDR3 length equals 15 residues. Germline assignment: CDR1 SGHTA and CDR2 FQGTGA. Trimming at V came to 1 base and at J to 5 bases, leaving 4 bases not matched to a gene. In nucleotides, the CDR3 is TGTGCCAGCAGCTTAAGGGGGACTAGTCACAATGAGCAGTTCTTC. This encodes CASSLRGTSHNEQFF.

This chain links TRBV12-3 or TRBV12-4 with TRBJ2-4, with unresolved D. Trimming stripped 5 bases from V and 6 bases from J, with 8 bases between. The CDR3 is 12 amino acids. The CDR3 reads CASSQSRNIQYF. In DNA, the CDR3 is TGTGCCAGCAGTCAATCTAGAAACATTCAGTACTTC.

The chain links TRBV14 to TRBJ1-2, with D unclear. CDR1 is SGHDN, CDR2 FVKESK, per germline. The CDR3 length is 13 residues. The V and J ends lost 5 bases and 7 bases respectively, with 14 bases between them. CDR3 in amino acids: CASSTWETSGYTF. CDR3 DNA sequence: TGTGCCAGCAGCACGTGGGAGACAAGTGGCTACACCTTC.

This chain uses TRBV27 with TRBJ1-2; the match to TRBD1 covers 8 bases. The CDR3 runs 15 residues. The J segment lost 4 bases and the V segment lost 7 bases, leaving 11 bases of the junction unmatched. Per germline, CDR1 MNHEY and CDR2 SMNVEV (reference sequence). DNA of the CDR3: TGTGCCAGCACTCTACGGACAGGGAGAGGCTATGGCTACACCTTC. Translated, it gives CASTLRTGRGYGYTF.

This chain links TRBV5-5 with TRBJ2-7, with 14 bases aligning to TRBD2. Germline V lookup: CDR1 SGHKS, CDR2 YYEKEE (reference sequence). Unmatched junction bases numbered 4, after V lost 4 bases and J lost 4 bases. The CDR3 totals 15 residues. The CDR3 sequence is CASSTGTSGGYEQYV. As DNA, the CDR3 is TGTGCCAGCAGCACCGGGACTAGCGGGGGATACGAGCAGTACGTC.

CDR3 sequence reads: CAWLSRVSSSYNEQFF. As DNA, the CDR3 is TGTGCCTGGTTGTCGAGAGTCTCTAGCTCCTACAATGAGCAGTTCTTC. This chain uses TRBV30 with TRBJ2-1; D not resolved. Trimming took off 5 bases at V and 0 bases at J, with 17 bases between the two ends. CDR1 and CDR2 (germline): GTSNPN, SVGIG (reference sequence). The CDR3 loop spans 16 amino acids.

This chain joins TRBV2 and TRBJ2-5; 15 bases agree with TRBD2. This CDR3 has 15 residues. J gave up 10 bases and V 6 bases, and 9 bases lay outside the gene matches. Germline V CDR1 and CDR2: SNHLY, FYNNEI. CDR3 coding DNA: TGTGCCAGCAGCCAGGGACTAGCGGGGGGAAGGGTCCAGTACTTC. This gives the protein CASSQGLAGGRVQYF.